Here is one T cell receptor beta chain with its context. The data belong to a study of cytotoxic CD8 clonotypes in ibrutinib-treated CLL. The assay was immunoSEQ multiplex PCR, and TCRdb's table has in-frame clones only and misses some. The sample gives about 200,000 clones, over 60% of which show up once; over 10% is in the top ten. V was clipped by 3 bases and J by 3 bases, with 12 bases between them. Per the germline V gene, CDR1 is MDHEN and CDR2 is SYDVKM. The CDR3 consists of 14 residues. The input for sequencing was PBMCs, taken after 24 months of ibrutinib treatment. This sequence originates from a human donor with chronic lymphocytic leukemia. This chain joins TRBV28 and TRBJ2-7; tentatively, D is TRBD2 (5 bases). CDR3: CASSFYGSYYEQYF. The CDR3 region has the DNA TGTGCCAGCAGTTTTTATGGGAGCTACTACGAGCAGTACTTC. Variable domain in full (rest from reference TRBV28 and TRBJ2-7): DVKVTQSSRYLVKRTGEKVFLECVQDMDHENMFWYRQDPGLGLRLIYFSYDVKMKEKGDIPEGYSVSREKKERFSLILESASTNQTSMYLCASSFYGSYYEQYFGPGTRLTVT.